This T cell receptor (beta chain) was captured by sequencing in a study of cytomegalovirus exposure and HLA in healthy donors. The PCR ran on 60 Vbeta and 13 Jbeta primers. Assay used: immunoSEQ multiplex PCR; TCRdb lists only in-frame clones, some missing. This table lists over 150,000 clones. The receptor was isolated from a boy younger than 18 in good health and CMV-seronegative. Sequenced sample: PBMCs.

This chain's CDR3 is CSVSGQGAYEQYF. The CDR3 DNA follows: TGCAGCGTTTCGGGACAGGGGGCGTACGAGCAGTACTTC. The V call is TRBV29-1, the J call TRBJ2-7; TRBD1 agrees at 12 bases. From germline, CDR1 is SQVTM and CDR2 ANQGSEA. This CDR3 is built from 13 residues. V lost 5 bases, J lost 4 bases, and 3 bases stayed unmatched.